This T cell receptor (beta chain) came from a study of cytomegalovirus exposure and HLA in healthy donors. Primers included in the PCR were 60 Vbeta and 13 Jbeta primers. Data came from immunoSEQ multiplex PCR; TCRdb stores just in-frame clones and leaves some out. This sample's table reports more than 50,000 clones. Study-wide results and limits: Immune exposure information comprised only CMV serostatus. Reports described diagnosis of cytomegalovirus status by the classifier as highly specific and sensitive. A link between a missense DCLRE1C variant and TCR beta V- and J-gene trimming emerged from a later analysis. Rarity held for most TCR sequences, but there were some public TCRs that occurred in many donors.

As concerns this clone: The antigen remains undetermined.

V lost 3 bases, J lost 6 bases, and 14 bases lay in between. CDR1 and CDR2 from the germline V gene are KGHSH and LQKENI. This CDR3 is 14 amino acids long. Sequenced sample: PBMCs. V is TRBV18 and J is TRBJ1-2, with a tentative D call TRBD1 (6 bases). The source of this sequence is a man aged 45-60 years in good health and CMV-seropositive. CDR3 DNA: TGTGCCAGCTCACCTGTACAGGGTAGCCATGGCTACACCTTC. This encodes CASSPVQGSHGYTF.